The rows below give T cell receptor beta chains drawn from one sample of a study of blood T cell repertoires in COVID-19. The protocol was immunoSEQ multiplex PCR, while the TCRdb copy is restricted to in-frame clones and leaves out a portion. The sample lists about 230,000 clones; 75% to 85% were seen once. Sequencing was carried out using peripheral blood. The receptors originated from a woman in her forties or fifties with acute or convalescent COVID-19. Each CDR3 is given with its conserved first and last residue. A D gene is named only where the DNA matches it firmly. Clone size is not always given. Where it is, it says once, few, many or a class for expanded clones.

NA TRBJ2-5 NA TRBV6-5 TGTGCCAGCAGTTACGCCAGGGACCAAGAGACCCAGTACTTC CASSYARDQETQYF
NA TRBJ1-4 NA TRBV7-8 TGTGCCAGCAGCCTTCGGGGGGCTGGAGAAAAACTGTTTTTT CASSLRGAGEKLFF
TRBD1 TRBJ1-1 NA TRBV14 TGTGCCAGCAGCGTGACAGGGACGGACACTGAAGCTTTCTTT CASSVTGTDTEAFF
NA TRBJ1-1 NA TRBV18 TGTGCCAGCTCACCTGCGGGGACTGAAGCTTTCTTT CASSPAGTEAFF
NA TRBJ1-1 NA TRBV9 TGTGCCAGCAGCGTAATGGCGAACACTGAAGCTTTCTTT CASSVMANTEAFF
NA TRBJ2-3 few TRBV9 TGTGCCAGCAGCGTAGAGGGGGGGGCATCGCAGTATTTT CASSVEGGASQYF
NA TRBJ2-5 NA TRBV4-1 TGCGCCAGCAGCCAAGGAGAGGGATTCATGGCGGAGACCCAGTACTTC CASSQGEGFMAETQYF
NA TRBJ1-6 once TRBV30 TGTGCCTGGAGTCGACAGGCTAATTCACCCCTCCACTTT CAWSRQANSPLHF
TRBD1 TRBJ2-3 NA TRBV4-3 TGCGCCAGCAGCCAAAGCCAGACAGGGGCCCACCGCACAGATACGCAGTATTTT CASSQSQTGAHRTDTQYF
NA TRBJ1-2 once TRBV6-5 TGTGCCAGCAGCCAGACCGGGTCCCCTTATGGCTACACCTTC CASSQTGSPYGYTF
NA TRBJ2-7 once TRBV19 TGTGCCTGTAGTGAAGGGACAAACTCCTACGAGCAGTACTTC CACSEGTNSYEQYF
TRBD1 TRBJ1-2 NA TRBV28 TGTGCCGGCTCACGACAGGGCTTTTTAGGCTACACCTTC CAGSRQGFLGYTF
NA TRBJ1-3 NA TRBV9 TGTGCCAGCAGCGTAGACCCGTCAGGGTTCGGTGGAAACACCATATATTTT CASSVDPSGFGGNTIYF
NA TRBJ1-2 NA TRBV7-9 TGTGCCAGCAGCTCGCAGGAAAATGGCTACACCTTC CASSSQENGYTF
NA TRBJ1-5 NA TRBV4-1 TGCGCCAGCAGCCAAGATTTGTCAGGGTCTCAGCCCCAGCATTTT CASSQDLSGSQPQHF
NA TRBJ2-3 NA TRBV2 TGTGCCAGCAGGGTACAGGGCCCCACAGATACGCAGTATTTT CASRVQGPTDTQYF
TRBD1 TRBJ1-6 once TRBV7-8 TGTGCCAGCAGTCAGACCGGGACAGATAATTCACCCCTCCACTTT CASSQTGTDNSPLHF
TRBD1 TRBJ1-2 NA TRBV2 TGTGCCAGCAGTCTTCGACAGGGGGATTCCTATGGCTACACCTTC CASSLRQGDSYGYTF
TRBD1 TRBJ2-1 NA TRBV4-2 TGTGCCAGCAGTCCCGGGACAGGGTACAATGAGCAGTTCTTC CASSPGTGYNEQFF
NA TRBJ2-7 NA TRBV19 TGTGCCAGTAGTATAGGATCAGGGGCGGCCTACGAGCAGTACTTC CASSIGSGAAYEQYF
TRBD2 TRBJ2-1 NA TRBV28 TGTGCCAGCAGCCGAGCGGGGTCCTACAATGAGCAGTTCTTC CASSRAGSYNEQFF
NA TRBJ1-5 NA TRBV7-2 TGTGCCAGCAGCTTAGAGCGCAATCAGCCCCAGCATTTT CASSLERNQPQHF
TRBD2 TRBJ2-7 NA TRBV6-2/TRBV6-3 TGTGCCAGCAGTTACGGGACTAGCGGCTACGAGCAGTACTTC CASSYGTSGYEQYF
NA TRBJ1-1 NA TRBV18 TGTGCCAGCTCACGGGAGGGTGGCACTGAAGCTTTCTTT CASSREGGTEAFF
TRBD2 TRBJ2-1 NA TRBV5-4 TGTGCCAGCAGCCCGACTAGCGGGGGATCCTACAATGAGCAGTTCTTC CASSPTSGGSYNEQFF
TRBD1 TRBJ1-4 NA TRBV30 TGTGCCTGGAGTATAGTGGGACAGGGGGAAGAAAAACTGTTTTTT CAWSIVGQGEEKLFF
NA TRBJ1-2 NA TRBV5-6 TGTGCCAGCAGACCAGAAATCGCGGGCTATGGCTACACCTTC CASRPEIAGYGYTF
NA TRBJ1-3 NA TRBV9 TGTGCCAGCAGCGTAGGCCGGGGGGCTGGAAACACCATATATTTT CASSVGRGAGNTIYF
NA TRBJ1-1 NA TRBV28 TGTGCCACCCTCCGGACACGGGAAGCTTTCTTT CATLRTREAFF
NA TRBJ2-7 NA TRBV7-9 TGTGCCAGCAGCTTATCCGGGGCCTACGAGCAGTACTTC CASSLSGAYEQYF
NA TRBJ2-1 few TRBV9 TGTGCCAGCAGCGTAGGGGGACTCTCCTACAATGAGCAGTTCTTC CASSVGGLSYNEQFF
TRBD2 TRBJ2-1 few TRBV3-1/TRBV3-2 TGTGCCAGCAGCCAAGCAGCGGGGTACAATGAGCAGTTCTTC CASSQAAGYNEQFF
NA TRBJ1-5 NA TRBV7-2 TGTGCCAGCAGCTTAGAACTGAGCGGCAATCAGCCCCAGCATTTT CASSLELSGNQPQHF
NA TRBJ1-4 NA TRBV5-1 TGCGCCAGCAGCCCTCAAGTACGCGATGAAAAACTGTTTTTT CASSPQVRDEKLFF
NA TRBJ1-2 NA TRBV28 TGTGCCAGCAGTTTAGGCAGTCCCTATGGCTACACCTTC CASSLGSPYGYTF
NA TRBJ2-7 once TRBV28 TGTGCCAGCAGTTCCCTCCGAGAAGCTGTCTACGAGCAGTACTTC CASSSLREAVYEQYF
NA TRBJ2-7 NA TRBV2 TGTGCCATCGCCCCCTCACCCTTAGCGTACGAGCAGTACTTC CAIAPSPLAYEQYF
NA TRBJ2-7 once TRBV27 TGTGCCAGCAGTCTAACGGGACTTGGCGAGCAGTACTTC CASSLTGLGEQYF
NA TRBJ2-7 NA TRBV5-1 TGCGCCAGCAGCTTGGATATTTACGAGCAGTACTTC CASSLDIYEQYF
NA TRBJ1-2 NA TRBV3-1/TRBV3-2 TGTGCCAGCAGCCCCGGGGTCCAAGGCTACACCTTC CASSPGVQGYTF
NA TRBJ2-1 NA TRBV5-1 TGCGCCAGCAGCTTGGCGGTTGCCAATGAGCAGTTCTTC CASSLAVANEQFF
NA TRBJ1-1 NA TRBV29-1 TGCAGCGTTGTCCCGGGGAGTAACACTGAAGCTTTCTTT CSVVPGSNTEAFF
TRBD1 TRBJ1-5 few TRBV10-3 TGTGCCATCGGGACAGGGGATCAGCCCCAGCATTTT CAIGTGDQPQHF
TRBD1 TRBJ1-1 NA TRBV5-1 TGCGCCAGCAGCCAGTCGACAGGGGGGAACACTGAAGCTTTCTTT CASSQSTGGNTEAFF
NA TRBJ1-1 few TRBV11-2 TGTGCCAGCAGCTTACTAGCCACTGAAGCTTTCTTT CASSLLATEAFF
TRBD1 TRBJ1-4 NA TRBV28 TGTGCCAGCAGTTTGTCCAAGACAGGGATGACTAATGAAAAACTGTTTTTT CASSLSKTGMTNEKLFF
NA TRBJ1-4 few TRBV4-1 TGCGCCAGCAGCCAGGCGGTCGGGAGGACAAGGGAGGAAAAACTGTTTTTT CASSQAVGRTREEKLFF
NA TRBJ1-2 few TRBV4-2 TGTGCCAGCAGCCAAGATTTGGTCACGCAGGCGAGTGGCTACACCTTC CASSQDLVTQASGYTF
NA TRBJ2-1 NA TRBV30 TGTGCCTGGAGTGCATATGGGGGGGCCGGCCTAAACCGGGGTGAGCAGTTCTTC CAWSAYGGAGLNRGEQFF
NA TRBJ2-7 NA TRBV19 TGTGCCAGTAGTACCACCGACGTCAGGGACGAGCAGTACTTC CASSTTDVRDEQYF
TRBD1 TRBJ1-4 NA TRBV2 TGTGCCAGCAGGGGGACAGGTGAAAAACTGTTTTTT CASRGTGEKLFF
TRBD1 TRBJ2-4 NA TRBV19 TGTGCCAGTAGAACCGGGACAGGCAAAAACATTCAGTACTTC CASRTGTGKNIQYF
NA TRBJ2-7 NA TRBV13 TGTGCCAGCAGCTCATCCGGGCTTTATGCGGGGGCCCCCTACGAGCAGTACTTC CASSSSGLYAGAPYEQYF
NA TRBJ1-2 few TRBV3-1/TRBV3-2 TGTGCCAGCAGCCACAGGGAAGTGGGCTACACCTTC CASSHREVGYTF